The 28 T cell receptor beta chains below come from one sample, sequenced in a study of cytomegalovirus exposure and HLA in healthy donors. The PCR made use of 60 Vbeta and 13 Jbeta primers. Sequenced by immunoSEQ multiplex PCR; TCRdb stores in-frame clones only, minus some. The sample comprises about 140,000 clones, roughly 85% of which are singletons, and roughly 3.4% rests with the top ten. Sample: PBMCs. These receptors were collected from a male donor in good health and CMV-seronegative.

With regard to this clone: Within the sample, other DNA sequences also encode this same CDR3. CDR3 residues: CASSQGTASRGAQHF. DNA for the CDR3: TGTGCCAGCAGCCAGGGGACAGCCTCGCGGGGGGCCCAGCATTTT. This chain uses TRBV7-9 with TRBJ1-5; 7 bases map to TRBD1. Germline loops: CDR1 SEHNR, CDR2 FQNEAQ (reference sequence). V shed 5 bases, J shed 11 bases, and the junction held 15 bases outside the gene matches. CDR3 length: 15 residues.

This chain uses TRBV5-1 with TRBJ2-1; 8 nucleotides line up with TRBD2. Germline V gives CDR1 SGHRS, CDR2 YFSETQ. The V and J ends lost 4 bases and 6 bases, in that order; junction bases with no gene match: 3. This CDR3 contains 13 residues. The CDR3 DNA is TGCGCCAGCAGCACGGGACTAGTCAATGAGCAGTTCTTC. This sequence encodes CASSTGLVNEQFF.

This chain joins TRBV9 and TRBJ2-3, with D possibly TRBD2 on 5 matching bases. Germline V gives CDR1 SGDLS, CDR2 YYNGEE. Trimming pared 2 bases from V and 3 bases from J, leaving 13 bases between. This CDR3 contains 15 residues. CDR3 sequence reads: CASSVPTSGTDTQYF. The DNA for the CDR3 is TGTGCCAGCAGCGTCCCCACGTCGGGAACAGATACGCAGTATTTT.

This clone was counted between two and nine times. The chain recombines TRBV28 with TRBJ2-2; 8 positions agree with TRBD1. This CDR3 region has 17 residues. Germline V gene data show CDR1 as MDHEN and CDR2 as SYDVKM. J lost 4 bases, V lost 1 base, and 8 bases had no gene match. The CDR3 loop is CASSLLGRGRSTGELFF. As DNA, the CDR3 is TGTGCCAGCAGTTTATTGGGCAGGGGGCGTAGCACCGGGGAGCTGTTTTTT.

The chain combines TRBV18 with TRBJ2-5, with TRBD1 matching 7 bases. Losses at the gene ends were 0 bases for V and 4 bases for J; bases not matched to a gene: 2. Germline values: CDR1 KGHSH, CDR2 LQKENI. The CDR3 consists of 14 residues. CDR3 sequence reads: CASSPPTGRETQYF. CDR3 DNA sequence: TGTGCCAGCTCACCACCGACAGGGAGAGAGACCCAGTACTTC.

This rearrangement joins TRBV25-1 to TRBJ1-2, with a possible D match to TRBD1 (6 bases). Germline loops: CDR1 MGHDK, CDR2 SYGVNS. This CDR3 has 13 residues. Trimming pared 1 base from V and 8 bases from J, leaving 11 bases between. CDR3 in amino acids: CASSEWGGLGYTF. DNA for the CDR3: TGTGCCAGCAGTGAATGGGGGGGCCTGGGCTACACCTTC.

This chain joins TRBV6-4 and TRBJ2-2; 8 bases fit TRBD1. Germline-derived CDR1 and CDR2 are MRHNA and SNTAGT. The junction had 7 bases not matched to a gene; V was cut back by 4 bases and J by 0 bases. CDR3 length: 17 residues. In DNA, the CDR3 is TGTGCCAGCAGTGTGGACTCGGACAGGGCGAACACCGGGGAGCTGTTTTTT. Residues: CASSVDSDRANTGELFF.

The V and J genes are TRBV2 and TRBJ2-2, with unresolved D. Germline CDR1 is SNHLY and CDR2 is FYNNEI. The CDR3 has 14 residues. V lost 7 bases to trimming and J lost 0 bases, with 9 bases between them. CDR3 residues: CASKPHSNTGELFF. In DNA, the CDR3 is TGTGCCAGCAAGCCCCACTCGAACACCGGGGAGCTGTTTTTT.

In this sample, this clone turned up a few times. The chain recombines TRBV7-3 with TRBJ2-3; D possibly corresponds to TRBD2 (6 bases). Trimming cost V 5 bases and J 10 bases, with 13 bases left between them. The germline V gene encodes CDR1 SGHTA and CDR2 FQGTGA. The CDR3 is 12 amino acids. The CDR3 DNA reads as TGTGCCAGCAGCCCCCGACTAGAGCCGCAGTATTTT. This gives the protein CASSPRLEPQYF.

In DNA, the CDR3 is TGTGCCAGCAGTGGCAGCCTCGGGACAGGCGGAAACACCATATATTTT. It is translated as CASSGSLGTGGNTIYF. The V gene is TRBV28, the J gene TRBJ1-3; 8 bases agree with TRBD1. Germline lookup yields CDR1 MDHEN and CDR2 SYDVKM. The length of the CDR3 is 16 residues. V trimming: 5 bases; J trimming: 4 bases; junction bases outside the gene matches: 10. Variable domain in full (rest from reference TRBV28 and TRBJ1-3): DVKVTQSSRYLVKRTGEKVFLECVQDMDHENMFWYRQDPGLGLRLIYFSYDVKMKEKGDIPEGYSVSREKKERFSLILESASTNQTSMYLCASSGSLGTGGNTIYFGEGSWLTVV.

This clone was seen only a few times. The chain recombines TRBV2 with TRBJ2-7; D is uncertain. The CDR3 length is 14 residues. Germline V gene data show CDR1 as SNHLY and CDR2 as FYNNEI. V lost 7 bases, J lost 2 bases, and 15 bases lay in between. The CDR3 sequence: CASNSLRRPYEQYF. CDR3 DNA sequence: TGTGCCAGCAACAGCCTAAGGCGCCCCTACGAGCAGTACTTC.

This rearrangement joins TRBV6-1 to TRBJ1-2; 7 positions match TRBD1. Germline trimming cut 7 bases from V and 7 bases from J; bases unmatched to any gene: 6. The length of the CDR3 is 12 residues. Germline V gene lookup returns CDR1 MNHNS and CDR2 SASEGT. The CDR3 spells CASKDRDSGYTF. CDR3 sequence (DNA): TGTGCCAGCAAAGACAGGGATTCTGGCTACACCTTC.

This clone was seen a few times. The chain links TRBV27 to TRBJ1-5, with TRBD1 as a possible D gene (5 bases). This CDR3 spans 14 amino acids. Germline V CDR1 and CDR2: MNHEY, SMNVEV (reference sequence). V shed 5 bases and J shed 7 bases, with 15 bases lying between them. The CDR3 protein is CASSMTDSGQPQHF. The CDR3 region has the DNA TGTGCCAGCAGTATGACGGATTCAGGGCAGCCCCAGCATTTT.

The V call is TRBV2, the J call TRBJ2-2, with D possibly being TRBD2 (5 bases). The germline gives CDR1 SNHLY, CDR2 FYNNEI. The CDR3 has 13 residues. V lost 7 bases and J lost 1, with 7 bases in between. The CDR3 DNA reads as TGTGCCAGCACCGGGGTGAACACCGGGGAGCTGTTTTTT. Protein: CASTGVNTGELFF.

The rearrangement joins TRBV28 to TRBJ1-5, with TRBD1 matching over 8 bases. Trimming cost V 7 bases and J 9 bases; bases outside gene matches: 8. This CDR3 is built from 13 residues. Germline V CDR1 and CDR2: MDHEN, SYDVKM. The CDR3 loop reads CASTATGDGPQHF. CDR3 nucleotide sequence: TGTGCCAGCACCGCGACAGGGGACGGGCCCCAGCATTTT. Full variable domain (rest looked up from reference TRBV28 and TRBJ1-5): DVKVTQSSRYLVKRTGEKVFLECVQDMDHENMFWYRQDPGLGLRLIYFSYDVKMKEKGDIPEGYSVSREKKERFSLILESASTNQTSMYLCASTATGDGPQHFGDGTRLSIL.

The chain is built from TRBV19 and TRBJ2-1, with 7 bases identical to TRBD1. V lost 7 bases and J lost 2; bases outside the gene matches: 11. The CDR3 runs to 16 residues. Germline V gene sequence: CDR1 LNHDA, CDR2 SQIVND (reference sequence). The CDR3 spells CASTVVSGQAYNEQFF. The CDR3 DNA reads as TGTGCCAGTACCGTGGTGTCTGGACAGGCCTACAATGAGCAGTTCTTC.

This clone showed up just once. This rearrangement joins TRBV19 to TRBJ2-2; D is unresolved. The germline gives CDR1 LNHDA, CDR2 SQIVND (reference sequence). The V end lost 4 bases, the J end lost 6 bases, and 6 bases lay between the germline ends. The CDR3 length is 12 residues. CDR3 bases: TGTGCCAGTAGTAGTCGGGCCGGGGAGCTGTTTTTT. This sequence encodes CASSSRAGELFF.

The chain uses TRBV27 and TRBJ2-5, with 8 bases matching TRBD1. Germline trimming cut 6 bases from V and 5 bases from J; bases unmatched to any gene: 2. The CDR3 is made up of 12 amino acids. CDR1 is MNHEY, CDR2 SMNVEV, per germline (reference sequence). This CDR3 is CASSPGGETQYF. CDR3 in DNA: TGTGCCAGCAGCCCAGGGGGCGAGACCCAGTACTTC.

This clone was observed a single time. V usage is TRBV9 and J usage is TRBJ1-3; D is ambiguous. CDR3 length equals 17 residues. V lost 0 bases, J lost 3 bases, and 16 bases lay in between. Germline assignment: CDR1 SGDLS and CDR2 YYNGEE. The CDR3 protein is CASSVEEGYRSGNTIYF. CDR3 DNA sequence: TGTGCCAGCAGCGTAGAAGAGGGCTACCGGAGTGGAAACACCATATATTTT.

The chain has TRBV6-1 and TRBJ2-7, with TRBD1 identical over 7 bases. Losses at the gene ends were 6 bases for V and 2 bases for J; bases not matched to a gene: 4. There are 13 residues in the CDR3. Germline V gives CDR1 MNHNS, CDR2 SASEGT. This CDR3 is CASSWTGAYEQYF. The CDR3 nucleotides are TGTGCCAGCAGCTGGACAGGAGCCTACGAGCAGTACTTC.

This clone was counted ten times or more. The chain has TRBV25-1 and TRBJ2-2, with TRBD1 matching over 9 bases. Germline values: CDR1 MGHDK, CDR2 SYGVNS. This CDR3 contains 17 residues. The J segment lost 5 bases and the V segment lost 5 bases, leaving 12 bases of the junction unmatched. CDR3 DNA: TGTGCCAGCAGTAGCCCCACAGGGGGCGCTTTGACCGGGGAGCTGTTTTTT. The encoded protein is CASSSPTGGALTGELFF.

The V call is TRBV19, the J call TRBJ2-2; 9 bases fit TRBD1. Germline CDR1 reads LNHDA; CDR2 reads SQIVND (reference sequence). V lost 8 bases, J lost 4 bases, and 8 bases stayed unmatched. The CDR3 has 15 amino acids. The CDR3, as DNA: TGTGCCAGTCGGGACAGGGCCTTCAGCACCGGGGAGCTGTTTTTT. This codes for CASRDRAFSTGELFF.

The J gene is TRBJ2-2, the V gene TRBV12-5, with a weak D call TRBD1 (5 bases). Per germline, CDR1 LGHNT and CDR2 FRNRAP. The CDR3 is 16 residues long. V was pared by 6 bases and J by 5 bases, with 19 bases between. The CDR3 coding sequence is TGTGCTAGTGGGCCTTCGTTTGGCAGGGATACCGGGGAGCTGTTTTTT. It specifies CASGPSFGRDTGELFF. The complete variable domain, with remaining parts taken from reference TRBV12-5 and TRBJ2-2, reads DARVTQTPRHKVTEMGQEVTMRCQPILGHNTVFWYRQTMMQGLELLAYFRNRAPLDDSGMPKDRFSAEMPDATLATLKIQPSEPRDSAVYFCASGPSFGRDTGELFFGEGSRLTVL.

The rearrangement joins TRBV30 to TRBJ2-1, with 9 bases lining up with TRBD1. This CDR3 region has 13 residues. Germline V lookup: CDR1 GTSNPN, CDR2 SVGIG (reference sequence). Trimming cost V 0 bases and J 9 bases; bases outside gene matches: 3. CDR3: CAWSVGTGSEQFF. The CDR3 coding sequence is TGTGCCTGGAGTGTAGGGACAGGGTCTGAGCAGTTCTTC.

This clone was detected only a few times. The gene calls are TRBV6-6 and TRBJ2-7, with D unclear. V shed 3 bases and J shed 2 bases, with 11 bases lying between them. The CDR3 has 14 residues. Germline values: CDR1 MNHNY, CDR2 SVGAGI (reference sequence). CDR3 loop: CASSYRDRAYEQYF. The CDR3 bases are TGTGCCAGCAGTTATCGAGACCGGGCCTACGAGCAGTACTTC.

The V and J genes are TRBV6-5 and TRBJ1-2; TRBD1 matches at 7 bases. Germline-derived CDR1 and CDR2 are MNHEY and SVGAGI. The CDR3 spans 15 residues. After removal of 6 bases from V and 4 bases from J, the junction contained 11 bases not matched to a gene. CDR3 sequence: CASSRTTGVGYGYTF. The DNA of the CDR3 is TGTGCCAGCAGCCGCACCACAGGGGTGGGCTATGGCTACACCTTC.

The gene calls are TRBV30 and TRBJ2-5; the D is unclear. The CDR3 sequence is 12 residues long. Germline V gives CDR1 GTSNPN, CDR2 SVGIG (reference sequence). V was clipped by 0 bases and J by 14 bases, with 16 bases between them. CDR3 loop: CAWSVGEVIVYF. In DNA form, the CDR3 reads TGTGCCTGGAGTGTAGGAGAGGTAATCGTCTACTTC. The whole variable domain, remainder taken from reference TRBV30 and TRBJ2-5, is SQTIHQWPATLVQPVGSPLSLECTVEGTSNPNLYWYRQAAGRGLQLLFYSVGIGQISSEVPQNLSASRPQDRQFILSSKKLLLSDSGFYLCAWSVGEVIVYFGPGTRLLVL.

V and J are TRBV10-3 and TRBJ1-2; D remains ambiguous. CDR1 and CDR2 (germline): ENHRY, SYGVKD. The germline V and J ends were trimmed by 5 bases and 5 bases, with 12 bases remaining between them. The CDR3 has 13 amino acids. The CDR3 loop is CAISQGSRYGYTF. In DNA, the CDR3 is TGTGCCATCAGTCAAGGCTCTAGGTATGGCTACACCTTC.